Below, 25 T cell receptor beta chains from the same sample are listed, as sequenced in a study of neurological immune-mediated disorders. Each CDR3 protein is one row after TCRdb ran MiXCR on the 5' RACE reads. Among 66,000 or so distinct CDR3 sequences listed, around 5.5% were seen once. What was sequenced was PBMCs. These receptor sequences come from a woman aged 25 to 45 with multiple sclerosis.

This clonotype was detected once. A much larger clone is a single base away; this may be a read error. The rearrangement uses TRBV3-1 and TRBJ2-7; D is unclear. Germline V gives CDR1 LGHDT, CDR2 YNNKEL (reference sequence). There are 14 residues in the CDR3. The CDR3 region is CVSSPEEGSYEQYF. DNA for the CDR3: TGTGTCAGCAGCCCCGAGGAAGGATCTTACGAGCAGTACTTC.

This clonotype was detected ten times or more. The chain employs TRBV21-1 and TRBJ2-7. TRBV21-1 is a pseudogene. The CDR3 contains 11 residues. The CDR3 bases are TGTGCCAGCAGCAATGAATGCGAGCAGTACTTC. Translated, it gives CASSNECEQYF.

This clonotype showed up many times. The chain recombines TRBV20-1 with TRBJ1-6; D ambiguous. V lost 1 base and J lost 8, with 15 bases in between. CDR3 length equals 15 residues. CDR1 is DFQATT and CDR2 is SNEGSKA in the germline V gene (reference sequence). The CDR3 loop reads CSARVGWASYSPLHF. CDR3 coding DNA: TGCAGTGCTAGAGTGGGTTGGGCGAGTTATTCACCCCTCCACTTT.

This sequence joins TRBV7-9 and TRBJ1-4; no clear D gene. Looked up from germline, CDR1 is SEHNR and CDR2 is FQNEAQ (reference sequence). The CDR3 has 16 amino acids. Between the trimmed V and J ends, which lost 5 bases and 0 bases, there was a span of 13 bases. In nucleotides, the CDR3 is TGTGCCAGCAGCAAGCCGGACCGATCAACTAATGAAAAACTGTTTTTT. This gives the protein CASSKPDRSTNEKLFF.

This clonotype was counted at least ten times. The V gene is TRBV5-1, the J gene TRBJ2-2, with 10 bases that match TRBD1. The CDR3 contains 14 residues. Germline V gene data show CDR1 as SGHRS and CDR2 as YFSETQ. J gave up 5 bases and V 3 bases, and 1 base lay outside the gene matches. CDR3 in amino acids: CASSWTGGTGELFF. CDR3 DNA: TGCGCCAGCAGCTGGACAGGGGGAACCGGGGAGCTGTTTTTT. Full variable domain (outside the CDR3, taken from reference TRBV5-1 and TRBJ2-2): KAGVTQTPRYLIKTRGQQVTLSCSPISGHRSVSWYQQTPGQGLQFLFEYFSETQRNKGNFPGRFSGRQFSNSRSEMNVSTLELGDSALYLCASSWTGGTGELFFGEGSRLTVL.

Many counts were recorded for this clonotype. The chain uses TRBV12-3 or TRBV12-4 and TRBJ1-5, with unresolved D. V was cut by 5 bases and J by 6 bases, with 8 bases left in between. The CDR3 runs 12 residues. The CDR3 reads CASSRLGQPQHF. The CDR3 DNA reads as TGTGCCAGCAGTCGGCTAGGTCAGCCCCAGCATTTT.

The sample holds many counts of this clonotype. The gene calls are TRBV20-1 and TRBJ1-6; possible D gene TRBD1, 5 bases. Germline CDR1 DFQATT, CDR2 SNEGSKA (reference sequence). Trimming stripped 0 bases from V and 9 bases from J, with 12 bases between. This CDR3 is 14 amino acids long. CDR3 region: CSARDGGVSSPLHF. In DNA, the CDR3 is TGCAGTGCTAGAGATGGAGGGGTATCTTCACCCCTCCACTTT.

This clonotype was picked up many times. This chain joins TRBV20-1 and TRBJ2-5, with D possibly being TRBD1 or TRBD2 (5 bases each). Germline V gives CDR1 DFQATT, CDR2 SNEGSKA (reference sequence). V lost 7 bases and J lost 9, with 15 bases in between. The CDR3 has 11 amino acids. This CDR3 is CSVRTPGAQYF. The CDR3, as DNA: TGCAGTGTAAGGACACCCGGGGCCCAGTACTTC.

J is TRBJ1-5 and V is TRBV27, with TRBD1 matching 11 bases. Germline V CDR1 and CDR2: MNHEY, SMNVEV (reference sequence). The V segment lost 6 bases and the J segment 3 bases; nucleotides outside the gene matches: 10. The CDR3 has 17 residues. Written as DNA, the CDR3 is TGTGCCAGCAGACCCCGGACAGGGGGCAGGTCCAATCAGCCCCAGCATTTT. As protein: CASRPRTGGRSNQPQHF.

This clonotype was observed at least ten times. The chain carries TRBV5-1 and TRBJ1-1, with D possibly being TRBD1 (6 bases). CDR1 and CDR2 (germline): SGHRS, YFSETQ. The CDR3 spans 15 residues. V was pared by 4 bases and J by 7 bases, with 20 bases between. The CDR3 here is CASSIGLGQLYEAFF. CDR3 DNA sequence: TGCGCCAGCAGCATAGGACTCGGACAGCTCTATGAAGCTTTCTTT. Full variable domain (missing parts from reference TRBV5-1 and TRBJ1-1): KAGVTQTPRYLIKTRGQQVTLSCSPISGHRSVSWYQQTPGQGLQFLFEYFSETQRNKGNFPGRFSGRQFSNSRSEMNVSTLELGDSALYLCASSIGLGQLYEAFFGQGTRLTVV.

V gene TRBV6-2 or TRBV6-3 combines with J gene TRBJ2-3; D call uncertain. V was trimmed by 8 bases and J by 4 bases, leaving 10 bases between them. Germline V gene lookup returns CDR1 MNHEY and CDR2 SVGEGT. This CDR3 is 12 amino acids long. CDR3 protein: CASRKTADTQYF. The CDR3 DNA sequence: TGTGCCAGCCGAAAAACGGCAGATACGCAGTATTTT.

On this clonotype itself: A much larger clone sits a single nucleotide away, making a read error possible. The chain has TRBV6-5 and TRBJ1-4; no clear D. Germline CDR1 and CDR2: MNHEY and SVGAGI. The V gene lost 10 bases and the J gene lost 7 bases, with 19 bases spanning the gap. The length of the CDR3 is 14 residues. CDR3 in amino acids: CATLRRERPEKLFF. DNA for the CDR3: TGTGCCACCTTACGCCGGGAAAGGCCTGAAAAACTGTTTTTT.

This clonotype was seen many times. The chain joins TRBV29-1 to TRBJ1-1; D is undetermined. This CDR3 spans 13 amino acids. Germline values: CDR1 SQVTM, CDR2 ANQGSEA. The CDR3 sequence is CSESEGKNTEAFF. DNA of the CDR3: TGCAGTGAGAGTGAAGGGAAAAACACTGAAGCTTTCTTT.

This clonotype was seen only a few times. The chain uses TRBV20-1 and TRBJ2-3; D remains ambiguous. The CDR3 sequence is 10 residues long. Trimming shortened V by 5 bases and J by 6 bases, and 6 bases separated the two germline ends. Germline CDR1 is DFQATT and CDR2 is SNEGSKA (reference sequence). CDR3 residues: CSARLDTQYF. The CDR3, as DNA: TGCAGTGCTCGGTTGGATACGCAGTATTTT.

This clonotype was found many times. The chain is built from TRBV7-6 and TRBJ2-5; the D gene is possibly TRBD1 (5 bases). The CDR3 runs 16 residues. Germline V gives CDR1 SGHVS, CDR2 FNYEAQ. The germline V and J ends were trimmed by 1 base and 3 bases, with 15 bases remaining between them. The chain's CDR3 is CASSLEAVGAEETQYF. Here the CDR3 DNA reads TGTGCCAGCAGCTTAGAAGCTGTTGGGGCAGAAGAGACCCAGTACTTC.

This clonotype was observed a few times. A much larger clone is a single base away; this may be a read error. This chain joins TRBV6-1 and TRBJ2-7, with D uncertain. This CDR3 contains 13 residues. Trimming removed 0 bases from V and 3 bases from J, with 6 bases in between. The germline V gene has CDR1 MNHNS and CDR2 SASEGT. CDR3 loop: CASSEATLYEQYF. CDR3 bases: TGTGCCAGCAGTGAAGCGACACTCTACGAGCAGTACTTC.

This clonotype was found many times. V usage is TRBV28 and J usage is TRBJ2-7; possibly TRBD1 or TRBD2 for D (7 bases each). Germline CDR1 is MDHEN and CDR2 is SYDVKM. V gave up 4 bases and J gave up 1 base, with 14 bases separating them. There are 15 residues in the CDR3. This chain's CDR3 is CASSWNRGGSYEQYF. The CDR3 DNA is TGTGCCAGCAGTTGGAACAGGGGAGGGTCCTACGAGCAGTACTTC.

This clonotype has only a few counts. This CDR3 reads CASSLDPSGPWAQYF. The CDR3 coding sequence is TGCGCCAGCAGCTTGGACCCTAGCGGACCCTGGGCCCAGTACTTC. This chain links TRBV5-1 with TRBJ2-5; 7 bases agree with TRBD2. The J segment lost 9 bases and the V segment lost 0 bases, leaving 11 bases of the junction unmatched. The V gene's germline CDR1 is SGHRS and CDR2 YFSETQ. The CDR3 has 15 residues.

The table lists this clonotype with many counts. The chain employs TRBV7-8 and TRBJ1-5; 9 nucleotides agree with TRBD1. The CDR3 has 17 amino acids. The ends lost 4 bases at V and 0 bases at J; junction bases unmatched: 7. The germline gives CDR1 SGHVS, CDR2 FQNEAQ. The CDR3 is CASSSDRGISSNQPQHF. CDR3 DNA sequence: TGTGCCAGCAGCTCGGACAGGGGAATTTCTAGCAATCAGCCCCAGCATTTT.

This clonotype was seen only a few times. This chain joins TRBV20-1 and TRBJ2-1; 11 nucleotides agree with TRBD2. Germline V gene sequence: CDR1 DFQATT, CDR2 SNEGSKA (reference sequence). The CDR3 loop spans 15 amino acids. Losses at the gene ends were 3 bases for V and 4 bases for J; bases not matched to a gene: 5. The CDR3 reads CSASTSGGLYNEQFF. CDR3 DNA sequence: TGCAGTGCTAGTACTAGCGGGGGTTTATACAATGAGCAGTTCTTC.

This chain joins TRBV12-3 or TRBV12-4 and TRBJ2-5; D possibly uses TRBD1 or TRBD2 (5 bases each). The CDR3 length is 14 residues. V lost 5 bases and J lost 2, with 12 bases in between. CDR3 region: CASSMGVLQETQYF. The CDR3 DNA follows: TGTGCCAGCAGTATGGGGGTTTTACAAGAGACCCAGTACTTC.

As to this clonotype: A read error may be the cause here, since a much bigger clone is one base away. The V and J genes are TRBV20-1 and TRBJ2-1; no reliable D call. The CDR3 has 14 residues. The germline V gene encodes CDR1 DFQATT and CDR2 SNEGSKA (reference sequence). V lost 2 bases and J lost 1, with 9 bases in between. The CDR3 spells CSARPWRSYNEQFF. In DNA form, the CDR3 reads TGCAGTGCTAGACCCTGGAGATCCTACAATGAGCAGTTCTTC.

This clonotype has at least ten counts. V usage is TRBV12-3 or TRBV12-4 and J usage is TRBJ1-4, with D perhaps TRBD1 (5 bases). V dropped 5 bases and J dropped 5 bases, with 12 bases sitting between them. The CDR3 runs 14 residues. CDR3 bases: TGTGCCAGCAGTCACGGACAAGGCAATGAAAAACTGTTTTTT. Amino acids: CASSHGQGNEKLFF.

There are many counts of this clonotype. The chain employs TRBV12-3 or TRBV12-4 and TRBJ2-3; 7 bases fit TRBD1. V dropped 5 bases and J dropped 3; count of bases not matched to a gene: 8. The length of the CDR3 is 15 residues. The CDR3 region is CASSLGDSPTDTQYF. The CDR3 bases are TGTGCCAGCAGTCTCGGGGACAGCCCTACAGATACGCAGTATTTT.

The chain joins TRBV3-1 to TRBJ2-7, with TRBD2 identical over 14 bases. The germline V gene has CDR1 LGHDT and CDR2 YNNKEL (reference sequence). J gave up 4 bases and V 1 base, and 6 bases lay outside the gene matches. This CDR3 has 17 amino acids. The CDR3 spells CASSQVPGLAGAYEQYF. CDR3 sequence (DNA): TGTGCCAGCAGCCAAGTCCCGGGACTAGCGGGGGCATACGAGCAGTACTTC.